The 10 T cell receptor beta chains below all came from one sample that was sequenced in a study of early T cells in non-severe SARS-CoV-2 infection. TCRdb reprocessed the 5' RACE reads with MiXCR, giving one entry per CDR3 protein. The data hold nearly 90,000 distinct CDR3 sequences, with approximately 15% observed a single time. The sample comprised whole blood. These receptor sequences come from an adult who was a healthcare worker with PCR-confirmed SARS-CoV-2 infection or an uninfected control (not recorded which).

The sample holds a few counts of this clonotype. The chain joins TRBV7-9 to TRBJ1-6; tentatively, D is TRBD1 (6 bases). CDR1 SEHNR and CDR2 FQNEAQ come from the germline V gene (reference sequence). The CDR3 covers 12 residues. The V end was cut by 11 bases, the J end by 5 bases, with 10 bases between. The CDR3 nucleotides are TGTGCCGGCGCAGGGGATAATTCACCCCTCCACTTT. Its translation: CAGAGDNSPLHF.

This rearrangement joins TRBV5-4 to TRBJ2-5; 7 nucleotides agree with TRBD1. Germline V CDR1 and CDR2: SGHNT, YYREEE (reference sequence). The CDR3 consists of 14 residues. Trimming took 2 bases from V and 0 from J; bases not matched to a gene: 1. CDR3 DNA sequence: TGTGCCAGCAGCTTAGGGACAGACCAAGAGACCCAGTACTTC. Protein sequence: CASSLGTDQETQYF.

Many counts were recorded for this clonotype. V and J are TRBV14 and TRBJ1-4; D is undetermined. The germline gives CDR1 SGHDN, CDR2 FVKESK. The ends were cut back, 1 base at V and 10 bases at J, with 19 bases in the middle. This CDR3 has 16 residues. The CDR3 DNA reads as TGTGCCAGCAGCCAAGGACTCCGGGCCGCCTGGTCAAAACTGTTTTTT. Translated, it gives CASSQGLRAAWSKLFF. The full variable domain, in which reference TRBV14 and TRBJ1-4 provide the parts outside the CDR3, is EAGVTQFPSHSVIEKGQTVTLRCDPISGHDNLYWYRRVMGKEIKFLLHFVKESKQDESGMPNNRFLAERTGGTYSTLKVQPAELEDSGVYFCASSQGLRAAWSKLFFGSGTQLSVL.

Remarks on this clonotype: This sequence may be a read error, since a much larger clone differs from it by one base. The CDR3 nucleotides read TGCGCCAGCAGCTCTGGGGGGGAGATCGTCACAGATACGCAGTATTTT. Encoded protein: CASSSGGEIVTDTQYF. The chain couples TRBV5-1 to TRBJ2-3; 7 bases align to TRBD2. CDR3 length: 16 amino acids. From germline, CDR1 is SGHRS and CDR2 YFSETQ. The J segment lost 2 bases and the V segment lost 3 bases, leaving 9 bases of the junction unmatched.

CDR3 bases: TGTGCCATCGGACTAGCGGGAGACAATGAGCAGTTCTTC. Translation: CAIGLAGDNEQFF. The chain uses TRBV10-3 and TRBJ2-1; 13 nucleotides match TRBD2. V gave up 8 bases and J gave up 5 bases; unmatched junction bases: 0. The V gene's germline CDR1 is ENHRY and CDR2 SYGVKD. The CDR3 consists of 13 residues.

This clonotype was observed many times. The V gene is TRBV7-2, the J gene TRBJ1-5; 10 bases are shared with TRBD1. The J segment lost 4 bases and the V segment lost 7 bases, leaving 7 bases of the junction unmatched. The CDR3 is 15 amino acids. Germline lookup yields CDR1 SGHTA and CDR2 FQGNSA. This CDR3 is CASNKGQGGNQPQHF. The CDR3 nucleotides read TGTGCCAGCAACAAAGGACAGGGGGGGAATCAGCCCCAGCATTTT.

This clonotype was observed a handful of times. The J gene is TRBJ1-1, the V gene TRBV6-6; TRBD1 matches 8 bases. The CDR3 has 16 amino acids. Germline assignment: CDR1 MNHNY and CDR2 SVGAGI (reference sequence). Germline trimming cut 2 bases from V and 4 bases from J; bases unmatched to any gene: 9. Here the CDR3 DNA reads TGTGCCAGCAGTTACGCTCAGGGGGCGAGGGGCACTGAAGCTTTCTTT. Translated: CASSYAQGARGTEAFF.

The CDR3 DNA is TGTGCCAGCAGTAGGGTACTAATTGATGAGCAGTTCTTC. The encoded protein is CASSRVLIDEQFF. This chain connects TRBV28 to TRBJ2-1; D is unresolved. This CDR3 is 13 amino acids long. The germline V and J ends were trimmed by 5 bases and 8 bases, with 13 bases remaining between them. Germline assignment: CDR1 MDHEN and CDR2 SYDVKM.

The gene calls are TRBV6-5 and TRBJ1-2; a weak D match, TRBD1 (5 bases). CDR1 is MNHEY and CDR2 is SVGAGI in the germline V gene. The CDR3 runs to 14 residues. Trimming took 0 bases from V and 7 from J, leaving 12 bases between them. The CDR3 protein is CASSYSWGNLGYTF. The CDR3 region has the DNA TGTGCCAGCAGTTACTCGTGGGGGAATCTTGGCTACACCTTC.

In the case of this clonotype: A much larger clonotype is one base distant, so this may be a read error. This chain connects TRBV28 to TRBJ2-2; either TRBD1 or TRBD2 may supply D (6 bases each). CDR1 is MDHEN and CDR2 is SYDVKM in the germline V gene. The CDR3 spans 13 residues. CDR3 DNA: TGTGTCACCTACCCGGGGGCGACCGGGGAGCTGTTTTTT. Its protein is CVTYPGATGELFF.